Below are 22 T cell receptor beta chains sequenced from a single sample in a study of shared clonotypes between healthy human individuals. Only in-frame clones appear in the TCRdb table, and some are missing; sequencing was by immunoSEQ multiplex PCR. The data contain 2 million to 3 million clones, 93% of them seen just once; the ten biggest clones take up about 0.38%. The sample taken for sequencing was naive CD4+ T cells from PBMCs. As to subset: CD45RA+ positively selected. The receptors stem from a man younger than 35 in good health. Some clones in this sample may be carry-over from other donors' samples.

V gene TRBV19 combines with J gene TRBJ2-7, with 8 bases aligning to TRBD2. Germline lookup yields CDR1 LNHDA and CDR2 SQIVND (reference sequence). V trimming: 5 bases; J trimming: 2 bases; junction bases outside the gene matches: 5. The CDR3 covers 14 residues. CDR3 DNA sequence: TGTGCCAGTAGTCCGGGCGGGGGGACCTACGAGCAGTACTTC. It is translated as CASSPGGGTYEQYF.

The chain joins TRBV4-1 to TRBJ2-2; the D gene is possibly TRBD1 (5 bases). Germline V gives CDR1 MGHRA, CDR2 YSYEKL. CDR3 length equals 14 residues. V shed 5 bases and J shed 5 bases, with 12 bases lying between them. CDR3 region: CASSERGRTGELFF. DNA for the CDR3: TGCGCCAGCAGCGAAAGGGGAAGAACCGGGGAGCTGTTTTTT.

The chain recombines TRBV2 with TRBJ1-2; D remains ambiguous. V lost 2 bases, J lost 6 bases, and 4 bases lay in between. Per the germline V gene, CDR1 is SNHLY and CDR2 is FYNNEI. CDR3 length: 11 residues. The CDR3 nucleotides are TGTGCCAGCAGTGAAAGGGATGGCTACACCTTC. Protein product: CASSERDGYTF.

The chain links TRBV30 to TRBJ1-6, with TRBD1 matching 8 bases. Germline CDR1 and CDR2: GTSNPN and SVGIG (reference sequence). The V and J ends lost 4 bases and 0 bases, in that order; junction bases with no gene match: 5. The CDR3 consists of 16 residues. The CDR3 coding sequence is TGTGCCTGGAAAGGACAGGGATACTCCTATAATTCACCCCTCCACTTT. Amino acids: CAWKGQGYSYNSPLHF.

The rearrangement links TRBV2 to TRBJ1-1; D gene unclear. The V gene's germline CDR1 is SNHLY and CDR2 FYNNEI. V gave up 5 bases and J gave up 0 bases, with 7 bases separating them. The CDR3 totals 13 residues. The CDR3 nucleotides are TGTGCCAGCAGTCGACAAGTGAACACTGAAGCTTTCTTT. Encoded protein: CASSRQVNTEAFF. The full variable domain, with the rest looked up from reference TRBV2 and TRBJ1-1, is EPEVTQTPSHQVTQMGQEVILRCVPISNHLYFYWYRQILGQKVEFLVSFYNNEISEKSEIFDDQFSVERPDGSNFTLKIRSTKLEDSAMYFCASSRQVNTEAFFGQGTRLTVV.

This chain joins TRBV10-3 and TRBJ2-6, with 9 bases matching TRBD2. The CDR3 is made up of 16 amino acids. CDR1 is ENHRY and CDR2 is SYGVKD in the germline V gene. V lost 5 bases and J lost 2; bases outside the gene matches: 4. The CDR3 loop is CAISHSGSAGANVLTF. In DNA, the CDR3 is TGTGCCATCAGTCATAGCGGGAGCGCTGGGGCCAACGTCCTGACTTTC.

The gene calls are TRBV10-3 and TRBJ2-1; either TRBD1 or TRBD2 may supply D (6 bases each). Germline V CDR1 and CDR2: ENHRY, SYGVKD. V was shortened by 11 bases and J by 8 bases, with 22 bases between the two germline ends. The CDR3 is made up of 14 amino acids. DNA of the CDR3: TGTGCCGCGGTTTCGGGGCAGGGGACTTATGAGCAGTTCTTC. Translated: CAAVSGQGTYEQFF.

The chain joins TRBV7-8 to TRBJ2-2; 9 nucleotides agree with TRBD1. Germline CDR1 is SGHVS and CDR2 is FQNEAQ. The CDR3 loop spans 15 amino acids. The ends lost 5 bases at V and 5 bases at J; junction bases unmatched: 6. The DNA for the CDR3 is TGTGCCAGCAGCCGAGGGACAGGGCTGACCGGGGAGCTGTTTTTT. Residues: CASSRGTGLTGELFF.

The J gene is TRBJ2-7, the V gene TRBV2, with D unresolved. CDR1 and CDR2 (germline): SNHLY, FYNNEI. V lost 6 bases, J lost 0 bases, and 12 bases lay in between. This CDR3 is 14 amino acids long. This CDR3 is CASSFDPNSYEQYF. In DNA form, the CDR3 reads TGTGCCAGCAGCTTCGACCCGAACTCCTACGAGCAGTACTTC. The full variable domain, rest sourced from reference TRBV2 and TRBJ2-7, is EPEVTQTPSHQVTQMGQEVILRCVPISNHLYFYWYRQILGQKVEFLVSFYNNEISEKSEIFDDQFSVERPDGSNFTLKIRSTKLEDSAMYFCASSFDPNSYEQYFGPGTRLTVT.

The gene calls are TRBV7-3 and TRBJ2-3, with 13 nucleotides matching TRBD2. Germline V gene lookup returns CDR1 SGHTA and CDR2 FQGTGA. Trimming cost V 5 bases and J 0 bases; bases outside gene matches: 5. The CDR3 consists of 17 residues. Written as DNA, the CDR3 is TGTGCCAGCAGCCCCCAGGGACTAGCGGGGAGCACAGATACGCAGTATTTT. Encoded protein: CASSPQGLAGSTDTQYF.

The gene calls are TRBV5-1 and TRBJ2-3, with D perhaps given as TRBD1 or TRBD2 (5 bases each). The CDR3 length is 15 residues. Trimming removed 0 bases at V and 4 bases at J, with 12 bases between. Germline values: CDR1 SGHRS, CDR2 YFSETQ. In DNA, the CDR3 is TGCGCCAGCAGCTTGGGGGGGTTGGAGGCAGATACGCAGTATTTT. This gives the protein CASSLGGLEADTQYF.

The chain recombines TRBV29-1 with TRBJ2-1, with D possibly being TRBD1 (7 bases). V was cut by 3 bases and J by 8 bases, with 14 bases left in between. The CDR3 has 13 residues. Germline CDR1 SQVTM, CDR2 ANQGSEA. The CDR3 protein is CSVDEGRGDEQFF. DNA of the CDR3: TGCAGCGTTGATGAAGGCAGGGGGGATGAGCAGTTCTTC.

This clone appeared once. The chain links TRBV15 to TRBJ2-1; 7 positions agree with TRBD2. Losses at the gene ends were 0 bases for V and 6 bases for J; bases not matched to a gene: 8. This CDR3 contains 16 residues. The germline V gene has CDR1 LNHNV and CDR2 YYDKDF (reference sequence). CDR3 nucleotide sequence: TGTGCCACCAGCAGAGATAGGGCGGGAGTACCCAATGAGCAGTTCTTC. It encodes CATSRDRAGVPNEQFF.

The CDR3 sequence: CASSVGQGRSDTIYF. The CDR3 DNA follows: TGCGCCAGCAGCGTGGGACAGGGGAGGTCCGACACCATATATTTT. The gene calls are TRBV5-1 and TRBJ1-3; TRBD1 matches at 10 bases. The CDR3 consists of 15 residues. V was pared by 4 bases and J by 8 bases, with 9 bases of the junction left unmatched. Germline-derived CDR1 and CDR2 are SGHRS and YFSETQ.

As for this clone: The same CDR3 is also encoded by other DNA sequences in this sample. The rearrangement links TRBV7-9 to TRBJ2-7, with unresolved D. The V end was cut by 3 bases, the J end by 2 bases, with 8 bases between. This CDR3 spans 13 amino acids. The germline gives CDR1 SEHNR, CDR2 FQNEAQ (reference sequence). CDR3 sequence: CASSLGVAYEQYF. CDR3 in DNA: TGTGCCAGCAGCTTGGGCGTAGCCTACGAGCAGTACTTC.

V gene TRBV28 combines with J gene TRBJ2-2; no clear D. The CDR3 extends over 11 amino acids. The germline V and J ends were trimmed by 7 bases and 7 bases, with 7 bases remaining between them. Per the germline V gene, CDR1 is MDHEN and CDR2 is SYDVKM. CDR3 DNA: TGTGCCAGCACTATCCACGGGGAGCTGTTTTTT. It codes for CASTIHGELFF.

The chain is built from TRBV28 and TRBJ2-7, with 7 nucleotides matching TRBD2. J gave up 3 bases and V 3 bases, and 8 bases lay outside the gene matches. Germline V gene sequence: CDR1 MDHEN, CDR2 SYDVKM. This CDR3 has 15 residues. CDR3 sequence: CASSLIPSGNYEQYF. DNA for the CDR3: TGTGCCAGCAGTTTGATACCCAGCGGGAACTACGAGCAGTACTTC.

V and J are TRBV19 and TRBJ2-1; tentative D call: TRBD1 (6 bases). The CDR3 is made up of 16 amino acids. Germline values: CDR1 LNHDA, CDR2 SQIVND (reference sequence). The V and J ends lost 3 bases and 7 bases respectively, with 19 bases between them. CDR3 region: CASSIVGRGLGNEQFF. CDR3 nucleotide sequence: TGTGCCAGTAGTATCGTAGGCAGGGGTTTAGGAAATGAGCAGTTCTTC.

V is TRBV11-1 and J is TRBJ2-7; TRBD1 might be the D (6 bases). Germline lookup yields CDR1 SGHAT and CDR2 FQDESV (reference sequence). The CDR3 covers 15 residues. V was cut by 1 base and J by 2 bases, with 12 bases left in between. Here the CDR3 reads CASSLGPGDTYEQYF. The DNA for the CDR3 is TGTGCCAGCAGCTTAGGCCCAGGGGACACCTACGAGCAGTACTTC.

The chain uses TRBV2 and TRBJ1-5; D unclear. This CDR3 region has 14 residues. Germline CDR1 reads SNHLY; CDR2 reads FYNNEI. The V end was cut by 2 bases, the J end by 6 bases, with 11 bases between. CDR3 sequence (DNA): TGTGCCAGCAGTGAACAAGGCCGTGGTCAGCCCCAGCATTTT. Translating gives CASSEQGRGQPQHF.

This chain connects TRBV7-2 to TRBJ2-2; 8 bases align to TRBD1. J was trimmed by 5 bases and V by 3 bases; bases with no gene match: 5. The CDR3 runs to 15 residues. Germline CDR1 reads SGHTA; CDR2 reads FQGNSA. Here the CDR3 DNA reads TGTGCCAGCAGCTTGTCAGGGGGCTGGACCGGGGAGCTGTTTTTT. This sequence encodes CASSLSGGWTGELFF. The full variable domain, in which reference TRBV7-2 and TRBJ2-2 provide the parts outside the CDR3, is GAGVSQSPSNKVTEKGKDVELRCDPISGHTALYWYRQSLGQGLEFLIYFQGNSAPDKSGLPSDRFSAERTGGSVSTLTIQRTQQEDSAVYLCASSLSGGWTGELFFGEGSRLTVL.

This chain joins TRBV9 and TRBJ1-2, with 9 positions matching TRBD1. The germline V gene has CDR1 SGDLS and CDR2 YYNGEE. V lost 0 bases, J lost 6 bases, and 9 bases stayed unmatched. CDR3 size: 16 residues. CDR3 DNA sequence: TGTGCCAGCAGCGTAGATCCCGGGACAGGGCCCGATGGCTACACCTTC. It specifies CASSVDPGTGPDGYTF. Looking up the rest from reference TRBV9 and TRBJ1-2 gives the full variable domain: DSGVTQTPKHLITATGQRVTLRCSPRSGDLSVYWYQQSLDQGLQFLIQYYNGEERAKGNILERFSAQQFPDLHSELNLSSLELGDSALYFCASSVDPGTGPDGYTFGSGTRLTVV.